This T cell receptor beta chain stems from a study of CD8+ T cells in alopecia areata. V was shortened by 5 bases and J by 6 bases, with 13 bases between the two germline ends. This CDR3 region has 13 residues. Germline assignment: CDR1 SGHAT and CDR2 FQDESV (reference sequence). In each case, RNA was isolated and then reverse transcribed into cDNA as the sequencing template. TCRdb's copy holds only in-frame clones and misses some; the assay was immunoSEQ multiplex PCR. In the table there are around 97,000 clones, 55% of which are singletons. Comments on this clone: Its antigen remains unknown.

Researchers picked out CD4+ and CD8+ T cells from PBMCs by sorting. Findings and limits, study-wide: When scalp samples are sequenced, resident alphabeta T cells of normal skin are also captured. Relative to normal scalp, lesional scalp, especially alopecia totalis/universalis, showed higher clonality.

Sequenced: CD4+ T cells sorted from blood. V is TRBV11-1 and J is TRBJ1-1; no reliable D call. This TCR came from a human donor in good health. CDR3: CASSPGAFPEAFF. The DNA of the CDR3 is TGTGCCAGCAGCCCGGGCGCATTCCCTGAAGCTTTCTTT.